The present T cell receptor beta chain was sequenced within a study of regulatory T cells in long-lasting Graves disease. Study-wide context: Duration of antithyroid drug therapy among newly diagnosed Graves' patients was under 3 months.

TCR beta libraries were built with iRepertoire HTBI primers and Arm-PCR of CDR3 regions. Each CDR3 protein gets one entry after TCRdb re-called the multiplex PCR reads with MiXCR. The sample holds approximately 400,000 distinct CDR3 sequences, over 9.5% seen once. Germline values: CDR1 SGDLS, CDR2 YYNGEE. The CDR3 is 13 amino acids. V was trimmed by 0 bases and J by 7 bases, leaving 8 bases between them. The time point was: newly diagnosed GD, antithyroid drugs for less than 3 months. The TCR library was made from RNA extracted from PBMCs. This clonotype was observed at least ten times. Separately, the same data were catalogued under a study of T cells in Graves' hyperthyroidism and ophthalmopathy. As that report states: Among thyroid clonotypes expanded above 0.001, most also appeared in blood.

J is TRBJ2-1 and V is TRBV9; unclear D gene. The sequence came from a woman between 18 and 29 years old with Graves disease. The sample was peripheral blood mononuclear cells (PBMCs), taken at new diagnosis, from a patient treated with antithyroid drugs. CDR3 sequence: CASSVDLWNEQFF. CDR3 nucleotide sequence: TGTGCCAGCAGCGTAGATCTTTGGAATGAGCAGTTCTTC.